A selection of T cell receptor beta chains follows, all from one sample in a study of T cell repertoires in cytomegalovirus infection. TCRdb passed the reads through MiXCR, listing each CDR3 protein once. The sample shows about 830,000 distinct CDR3 sequences, approximately 32% of them seen only once. Their specific antigens are unknown. Sequences were derived from cultured CD8+ T cells from PBMCs, sampled from culture after CMV antigen stimulation. The receptors shown here come from a human donor in good health (CMV status not recorded). Some clones in this sample may be carry-over from other donors' samples. Each CDR3 is given without its conserved first and last residue. Each record gives: V gene, D gene, J gene, CDR3 protein. D genes are given only for firm matches.

V gene: TRBV6-8
D gene: -
J gene: TRBJ2-2
CDR3 protein: ASTAGPNTGELF

V gene: TRBV11-3
D gene: -
J gene: TRBJ1-1
CDR3 protein: ASSLGPQGNTEAF

V gene: TRBV7-9
D gene: TRBD1
J gene: TRBJ1-2
CDR3 protein: ASSLMDRSNYGYT

V gene: TRBV6-2/TRBV6-3
D gene: -
J gene: TRBJ2-1
CDR3 protein: ASSYERTDSSYNEQF

V gene: TRBV7-9
D gene: -
J gene: TRBJ2-1
CDR3 protein: ASSRPAGSLYNEQF

V gene: TRBV15
D gene: -
J gene: TRBJ1-2
CDR3 protein: ATSRGRDTANYGYT

V gene: TRBV5-4
D gene: -
J gene: TRBJ2-1
CDR3 protein: ASSPPNGGSYNEQF

V gene: TRBV7-9
D gene: TRBD1
J gene: TRBJ2-1
CDR3 protein: ASSPTGASYNEQF

V gene: TRBV7-6
D gene: -
J gene: TRBJ1-5
CDR3 protein: ASSLGVGGSNQPQH

V gene: TRBV19
D gene: TRBD1
J gene: TRBJ2-7
CDR3 protein: ASSIGDRVRNEQY

V gene: TRBV4-1
D gene: -
J gene: TRBJ2-1
CDR3 protein: ASSPAVAYNEQF

V gene: TRBV10-3
D gene: -
J gene: TRBJ1-5
CDR3 protein: AISEDAGGASNQPQH

V gene: TRBV7-9
D gene: -
J gene: TRBJ2-1
CDR3 protein: ASGNGDISYNEQF

V gene: TRBV12-3/TRBV12-4
D gene: -
J gene: TRBJ1-3
CDR3 protein: ASSSDLLSGNTIY

V gene: TRBV6-5
D gene: -
J gene: TRBJ2-2
CDR3 protein: ASSYSAGHGELF

V gene: TRBV6-2/TRBV6-3
D gene: -
J gene: TRBJ1-1
CDR3 protein: ASSYSGRVTEAF

V gene: TRBV7-8
D gene: -
J gene: TRBJ2-7
CDR3 protein: ASSLAWGLPGGRASYEQY

V gene: TRBV2
D gene: -
J gene: TRBJ1-2
CDR3 protein: ASSETETIYGYT

V gene: TRBV6-1
D gene: -
J gene: TRBJ1-1
CDR3 protein: ASSSQPVGTEAF

V gene: TRBV27
D gene: -
J gene: TRBJ1-6
CDR3 protein: ASSLMFVRADSFNSPLH

V gene: TRBV12-5
D gene: -
J gene: TRBJ1-5
CDR3 protein: ASGFLLSAGGPQSHSNQPQH

V gene: TRBV28
D gene: -
J gene: TRBJ2-1
CDR3 protein: ASSHPTVSSYNEQF

V gene: TRBV19
D gene: TRBD1
J gene: TRBJ2-7
CDR3 protein: ASSTGKGPGQVSEQY

V gene: TRBV27
D gene: -
J gene: TRBJ2-6
CDR3 protein: ASTHGGANVLT

V gene: TRBV4-2
D gene: -
J gene: TRBJ1-4
CDR3 protein: ASSQEGRDGYEKLF

V gene: TRBV10-2
D gene: -
J gene: TRBJ1-5
CDR3 protein: ASSEGLGQGRNQPQH